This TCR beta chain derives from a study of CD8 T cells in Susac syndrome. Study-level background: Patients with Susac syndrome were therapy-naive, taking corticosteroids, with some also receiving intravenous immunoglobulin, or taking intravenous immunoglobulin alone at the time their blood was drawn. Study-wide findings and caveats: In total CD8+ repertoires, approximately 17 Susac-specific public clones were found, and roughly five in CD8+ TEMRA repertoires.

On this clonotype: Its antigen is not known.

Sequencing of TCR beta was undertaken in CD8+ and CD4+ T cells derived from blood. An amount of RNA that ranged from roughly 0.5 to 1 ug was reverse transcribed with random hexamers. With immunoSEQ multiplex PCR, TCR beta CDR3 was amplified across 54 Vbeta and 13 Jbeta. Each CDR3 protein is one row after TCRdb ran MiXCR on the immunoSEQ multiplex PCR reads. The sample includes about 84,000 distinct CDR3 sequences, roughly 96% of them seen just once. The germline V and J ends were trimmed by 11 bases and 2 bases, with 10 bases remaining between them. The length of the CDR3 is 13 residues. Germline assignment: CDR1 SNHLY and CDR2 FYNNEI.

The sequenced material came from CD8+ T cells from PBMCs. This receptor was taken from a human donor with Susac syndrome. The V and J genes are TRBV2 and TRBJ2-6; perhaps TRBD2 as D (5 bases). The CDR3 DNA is TGTGCCGGGCGGGTGGCTGGGGCCAACGTCCTGACTTTC. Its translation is CAGRVAGANVLTF.